The sequence of this T cell receptor beta chain was determined in a study of blood T cell repertoires in COVID-19. Study in general: Samples of COVID-19 (acute and convalescent) were obtained from the United States, Italy and Spain. T cells, B-cell-depleted T cells, or PBMCs provided the cDNA or gDNA that served as material.

There are 15 residues in the CDR3. Between the trimmed V and J ends, which lost 4 bases and 0 bases, there was a span of 12 bases. Germline CDR1 is SGHTA and CDR2 is FQGNSA. In the authors' methods: Cell counts per sample came from amplifying reference gene primers. TCRdb keeps only in-frame clones here, not all; method: immunoSEQ multiplex PCR. V and J calls and clone size are given by that table; D and trimming were obtained from the DNA. Of approximately 280,000 clones listed, roughly 90% are singletons. The TCR comes from a man in his forties with acute or convalescent COVID-19. The specimen was peripheral blood. This sequence joins TRBV7-2 and TRBJ1-1; D is unresolved. Here the CDR3 reads CASSYYTRMNTEAFF. Written as DNA, the CDR3 is TGTGCCAGCAGCTACTACACAAGGATGAACACTGAAGCTTTCTTT.